The clone carrying this T cell receptor beta chain appeared a single time. Germline loops: CDR1 MDHEN, CDR2 SYDVKM. V shed 6 bases, J shed 7 bases, and the junction held 9 bases outside the gene matches. The CDR3 has 15 residues. The assay was immunoSEQ multiplex PCR, and TCRdb's table has in-frame clones only and misses some. The sample includes some 2,500,000 clones, under 95% of them seen just once. The sample is drawn from a study of shared clonotypes between healthy human individuals. The receptor was derived from a man between 18 and 29 years old in good health. Some clones in this sample may be carry-over from other donors' samples. This chain links TRBV28 with TRBJ1-4, with 9 nucleotides matching TRBD1. The sample consisted of naive CD4+ T cells from PBMCs. Subset in this sample: CD45RA+ positively selected. The CDR3 bases are TGTGCCAGCAGGTCGACAGGGGGAGTCTTTGAAAAACTGTTTTTT. Its translation: CASRSTGGVFEKLFF.